The 13 T cell receptor beta chains presented below share a single source sample, sequenced in a study of cytomegalovirus exposure and HLA in healthy donors. The data were produced by immunoSEQ multiplex PCR, yet TCRdb's version contains in-frame clones alone and is incomplete. This table has about 190,000 clones, around 86% appearing once. Material for sequencing was PBMCs. These TCRs come from a woman under 30 in good health and CMV-seronegative.

This rearrangement joins TRBV5-1 to TRBJ2-1; 12 positions agree with TRBD2. The CDR3 has 14 amino acids. J was trimmed by 9 bases and V by 5 bases; bases with no gene match: 6. Germline CDR1 and CDR2: SGHRS and YFSETQ. DNA of the CDR3: TGCGCCAGCAGGACTAGCGGGAGATCGGTTGAGCAGTTCTTC. Its translation: CASRTSGRSVEQFF. Filled out from reference TRBV5-1 and TRBJ2-1, the complete variable domain reads KAGVTQTPRYLIKTRGQQVTLSCSPISGHRSVSWYQQTPGQGLQFLFEYFSETQRNKGNFPGRFSGRQFSNSRSEMNVSTLELGDSALYLCASRTSGRSVEQFFGPGTRLTVL.

The chain is built from TRBV4-2 and TRBJ1-4, with D perhaps TRBD1 (5 bases). The CDR3 has 17 amino acids. V dropped 0 bases and J dropped 6 bases, with 17 bases sitting between them. CDR1 and CDR2 from the germline V gene are LGHNA and YNFKEQ. Here the CDR3 reads CASSQDTSGTWDEKLFF. The CDR3, as DNA: TGTGCCAGCAGCCAAGATACCTCCGGGACTTGGGATGAAAAACTGTTTTTT.

V usage is TRBV13 and J usage is TRBJ2-3; D might be TRBD2 (6 bases). The germline V gene has CDR1 PRHDT and CDR2 FYEKMQ (reference sequence). Trimming pared 5 bases from V and 2 bases from J, leaving 14 bases between. This CDR3 spans 15 amino acids. CDR3 nucleotide sequence: TGTGCCAGCAGCCCCGCCGGGGGTCCCACAGATACGCAGTATTTT. Translated: CASSPAGGPTDTQYF. The entire variable domain, with the rest obtained from reference TRBV13 and TRBJ2-3, is as follows: AAGVIQSPRHLIKEKRETATLKCYPIPRHDTVYWYQQGPGQDPQFLISFYEKMQSDKGSIPDRFSAQQFSDYHSELNMSSLELGDSALYFCASSPAGGPTDTQYFGPGTRLTVL.

This chain links TRBV29-1 with TRBJ2-6; a weak D match, TRBD1 (5 bases). This CDR3 has 13 amino acids. V was pared by 7 bases and J by 2 bases, with 9 bases between. The germline gives CDR1 SQVTM, CDR2 ANQGSEA. The CDR3 DNA follows: TGCAGCGCTTCAGGGCCTGGGGCCAACGTCCTGACTTTC. Protein: CSASGPGANVLTF.

This clone was recorded once. V gene TRBV5-1 combines with J gene TRBJ1-1; D is perhaps TRBD1 (6 bases). The CDR3 covers 15 residues. Germline CDR1 is SGHRS and CDR2 is YFSETQ. V shed 4 bases and J shed 3 bases, with 16 bases lying between them. CDR3 amino acids: CASSVRTDIYTEAFF. The CDR3 coding sequence is TGCGCCAGCAGCGTACGGACAGATATCTACACTGAAGCTTTCTTT. Drawing the rest from reference TRBV5-1 and TRBJ1-1, the complete variable domain is KAGVTQTPRYLIKTRGQQVTLSCSPISGHRSVSWYQQTPGQGLQFLFEYFSETQRNKGNFPGRFSGRQFSNSRSEMNVSTLELGDSALYLCASSVRTDIYTEAFFGQGTRLTVV.

A single count supports this clone. The chain has TRBV7-7 and TRBJ1-5, with 8 bases identical to TRBD1. The CDR3 is 17 residues long. V was clipped by 3 bases and J by 3 bases; unmatched bases: 10. Looked up from germline, CDR1 is SSHAT and CDR2 is FNYEAQ (reference sequence). The CDR3 DNA follows: TGTGCCAGCAGCTTGGAGCGGTTGGGACAGGCCAATCAGCCCCAGCATTTT. Its translation is CASSLERLGQANQPQHF.

V and J are TRBV5-1 and TRBJ2-5; 9 nucleotides line up with TRBD2. The V gene's germline CDR1 is SGHRS and CDR2 YFSETQ. V was clipped by 4 bases and J by 9 bases; unmatched bases: 10. The CDR3 loop spans 14 amino acids. The CDR3 nucleotides read TGCGCCAGCAGCCCTCCGGGACTAGCCACGTCCCAGTACTTC. Translating gives CASSPPGLATSQYF.

The rearrangement joins TRBV7-9 to TRBJ1-1, with D unclear. The CDR3 is made up of 13 amino acids. V was pared by 4 bases and J by 1 base, with 7 bases between. Germline values: CDR1 SEHNR, CDR2 FQNEAQ (reference sequence). This chain's CDR3 is CASSYPKNTEAFF. The CDR3 coding sequence is TGTGCCAGCAGCTATCCAAAGAACACTGAAGCTTTCTTT.

The V gene is TRBV2, the J gene TRBJ2-3, with D possibly TRBD2 on 6 matching bases. CDR3 size: 14 residues. V lost 5 bases, J lost 6 bases, and 15 bases lay in between. Germline CDR1 is SNHLY and CDR2 is FYNNEI. CDR3 nucleotide sequence: TGTGCCAGCAGTCGGCAGGGAGGAAGGGATACGCAGTATTTT. Its translation is CASSRQGGRDTQYF. Together with reference TRBV2 and TRBJ2-3, the CDR3 gives the full variable domain: EPEVTQTPSHQVTQMGQEVILRCVPISNHLYFYWYRQILGQKVEFLVSFYNNEISEKSEIFDDQFSVERPDGSNFTLKIRSTKLEDSAMYFCASSRQGGRDTQYFGPGTRLTVL.

The rearrangement uses TRBV30 and TRBJ1-5; D perhaps matches TRBD1 (5 bases). Germline V gives CDR1 GTSNPN, CDR2 SVGIG (reference sequence). V lost 6 bases to trimming and J lost 5 bases, with 20 bases between them. This CDR3 has 15 residues. This CDR3 reads CACEPAGQAYQPQHF. The CDR3 DNA reads TGTGCCTGTGAACCCGCGGGGCAAGCCTATCAGCCCCAGCATTTT.

The V and J genes are TRBV5-1 and TRBJ1-5; 8 positions agree with TRBD1. The CDR3 loop spans 15 amino acids. Germline values: CDR1 SGHRS, CDR2 YFSETQ. V lost 0 bases to trimming and J lost 7 bases; unmatched junction nucleotides: 6. The CDR3 loop reads CASSLEGTGGQPQHF. The DNA of the CDR3 is TGCGCCAGCAGCTTGGAAGGGACAGGAGGCCAGCCCCAGCATTTT. The full variable domain, rest sourced from reference TRBV5-1 and TRBJ1-5, is KAGVTQTPRYLIKTRGQQVTLSCSPISGHRSVSWYQQTPGQGLQFLFEYFSETQRNKGNFPGRFSGRQFSNSRSEMNVSTLELGDSALYLCASSLEGTGGQPQHFGDGTRLSIL.

The J gene is TRBJ2-1, the V gene TRBV6-5; 10 bases map to TRBD2. The CDR3 extends over 14 amino acids. CDR1 MNHEY and CDR2 SVGAGI come from the germline V gene. Trimming took 6 bases from V and 7 from J; bases not matched to a gene: 6. This CDR3 reads CASRLAGVQNEQFF. CDR3 in DNA: TGTGCCAGCAGGCTAGCGGGAGTCCAAAATGAGCAGTTCTTC.

This clone showed up just a few times. The chain has TRBV25-1 and TRBJ1-2, with 8 bases identical to TRBD1. The J segment lost 1 base and the V segment lost 2 bases, leaving 3 bases of the junction unmatched. There are 15 residues in the CDR3. From germline, CDR1 is MGHDK and CDR2 SYGVNS. Here the CDR3 DNA reads TGTGCCAGCAGTGAAGGGGACAGGTTTAACTATGGCTACACCTTC. The encoded protein is CASSEGDRFNYGYTF.